Following are 2 T cell receptor beta chains from one sample sequenced in a study of T cell responses to AZD1222 COVID-19 vaccine. TCRdb's table, derived via immunoSEQ multiplex PCR, lists solely in-frame clones and lacks some. The profile shows about 150,000 clones, approximately 88% of them singletons. The material was peripheral blood, obtained on day 0 of MenACWY control vaccination. All receptors derive from an adult in good health.

This sequence joins TRBV7-8 and TRBJ1-1; D may be TRBD1 (5 bases). V dropped 3 bases and J dropped 3 bases, with 11 bases sitting between them. This CDR3 comprises 14 residues. Germline V CDR1 and CDR2: SGHVS, FQNEAQ. The DNA of the CDR3 is TGTGCCAGCAGCTTTTTCTCGGGGGACACTGAAGCTTTCTTT. Translation: CASSFFSGDTEAFF.

This clone came up a few times. V is TRBV14 and J is TRBJ2-3, with 8 bases identical to TRBD1. The ends lost 4 bases at V and 7 bases at J; junction bases unmatched: 10. The germline gives CDR1 SGHDN, CDR2 FVKESK. This CDR3 is built from 15 residues. The CDR3 nucleotides are TGTGCCAGCAGCCTAAGGACAGGGTTTCGGAATACGCAGTATTTT. Its protein product is CASSLRTGFRNTQYF.